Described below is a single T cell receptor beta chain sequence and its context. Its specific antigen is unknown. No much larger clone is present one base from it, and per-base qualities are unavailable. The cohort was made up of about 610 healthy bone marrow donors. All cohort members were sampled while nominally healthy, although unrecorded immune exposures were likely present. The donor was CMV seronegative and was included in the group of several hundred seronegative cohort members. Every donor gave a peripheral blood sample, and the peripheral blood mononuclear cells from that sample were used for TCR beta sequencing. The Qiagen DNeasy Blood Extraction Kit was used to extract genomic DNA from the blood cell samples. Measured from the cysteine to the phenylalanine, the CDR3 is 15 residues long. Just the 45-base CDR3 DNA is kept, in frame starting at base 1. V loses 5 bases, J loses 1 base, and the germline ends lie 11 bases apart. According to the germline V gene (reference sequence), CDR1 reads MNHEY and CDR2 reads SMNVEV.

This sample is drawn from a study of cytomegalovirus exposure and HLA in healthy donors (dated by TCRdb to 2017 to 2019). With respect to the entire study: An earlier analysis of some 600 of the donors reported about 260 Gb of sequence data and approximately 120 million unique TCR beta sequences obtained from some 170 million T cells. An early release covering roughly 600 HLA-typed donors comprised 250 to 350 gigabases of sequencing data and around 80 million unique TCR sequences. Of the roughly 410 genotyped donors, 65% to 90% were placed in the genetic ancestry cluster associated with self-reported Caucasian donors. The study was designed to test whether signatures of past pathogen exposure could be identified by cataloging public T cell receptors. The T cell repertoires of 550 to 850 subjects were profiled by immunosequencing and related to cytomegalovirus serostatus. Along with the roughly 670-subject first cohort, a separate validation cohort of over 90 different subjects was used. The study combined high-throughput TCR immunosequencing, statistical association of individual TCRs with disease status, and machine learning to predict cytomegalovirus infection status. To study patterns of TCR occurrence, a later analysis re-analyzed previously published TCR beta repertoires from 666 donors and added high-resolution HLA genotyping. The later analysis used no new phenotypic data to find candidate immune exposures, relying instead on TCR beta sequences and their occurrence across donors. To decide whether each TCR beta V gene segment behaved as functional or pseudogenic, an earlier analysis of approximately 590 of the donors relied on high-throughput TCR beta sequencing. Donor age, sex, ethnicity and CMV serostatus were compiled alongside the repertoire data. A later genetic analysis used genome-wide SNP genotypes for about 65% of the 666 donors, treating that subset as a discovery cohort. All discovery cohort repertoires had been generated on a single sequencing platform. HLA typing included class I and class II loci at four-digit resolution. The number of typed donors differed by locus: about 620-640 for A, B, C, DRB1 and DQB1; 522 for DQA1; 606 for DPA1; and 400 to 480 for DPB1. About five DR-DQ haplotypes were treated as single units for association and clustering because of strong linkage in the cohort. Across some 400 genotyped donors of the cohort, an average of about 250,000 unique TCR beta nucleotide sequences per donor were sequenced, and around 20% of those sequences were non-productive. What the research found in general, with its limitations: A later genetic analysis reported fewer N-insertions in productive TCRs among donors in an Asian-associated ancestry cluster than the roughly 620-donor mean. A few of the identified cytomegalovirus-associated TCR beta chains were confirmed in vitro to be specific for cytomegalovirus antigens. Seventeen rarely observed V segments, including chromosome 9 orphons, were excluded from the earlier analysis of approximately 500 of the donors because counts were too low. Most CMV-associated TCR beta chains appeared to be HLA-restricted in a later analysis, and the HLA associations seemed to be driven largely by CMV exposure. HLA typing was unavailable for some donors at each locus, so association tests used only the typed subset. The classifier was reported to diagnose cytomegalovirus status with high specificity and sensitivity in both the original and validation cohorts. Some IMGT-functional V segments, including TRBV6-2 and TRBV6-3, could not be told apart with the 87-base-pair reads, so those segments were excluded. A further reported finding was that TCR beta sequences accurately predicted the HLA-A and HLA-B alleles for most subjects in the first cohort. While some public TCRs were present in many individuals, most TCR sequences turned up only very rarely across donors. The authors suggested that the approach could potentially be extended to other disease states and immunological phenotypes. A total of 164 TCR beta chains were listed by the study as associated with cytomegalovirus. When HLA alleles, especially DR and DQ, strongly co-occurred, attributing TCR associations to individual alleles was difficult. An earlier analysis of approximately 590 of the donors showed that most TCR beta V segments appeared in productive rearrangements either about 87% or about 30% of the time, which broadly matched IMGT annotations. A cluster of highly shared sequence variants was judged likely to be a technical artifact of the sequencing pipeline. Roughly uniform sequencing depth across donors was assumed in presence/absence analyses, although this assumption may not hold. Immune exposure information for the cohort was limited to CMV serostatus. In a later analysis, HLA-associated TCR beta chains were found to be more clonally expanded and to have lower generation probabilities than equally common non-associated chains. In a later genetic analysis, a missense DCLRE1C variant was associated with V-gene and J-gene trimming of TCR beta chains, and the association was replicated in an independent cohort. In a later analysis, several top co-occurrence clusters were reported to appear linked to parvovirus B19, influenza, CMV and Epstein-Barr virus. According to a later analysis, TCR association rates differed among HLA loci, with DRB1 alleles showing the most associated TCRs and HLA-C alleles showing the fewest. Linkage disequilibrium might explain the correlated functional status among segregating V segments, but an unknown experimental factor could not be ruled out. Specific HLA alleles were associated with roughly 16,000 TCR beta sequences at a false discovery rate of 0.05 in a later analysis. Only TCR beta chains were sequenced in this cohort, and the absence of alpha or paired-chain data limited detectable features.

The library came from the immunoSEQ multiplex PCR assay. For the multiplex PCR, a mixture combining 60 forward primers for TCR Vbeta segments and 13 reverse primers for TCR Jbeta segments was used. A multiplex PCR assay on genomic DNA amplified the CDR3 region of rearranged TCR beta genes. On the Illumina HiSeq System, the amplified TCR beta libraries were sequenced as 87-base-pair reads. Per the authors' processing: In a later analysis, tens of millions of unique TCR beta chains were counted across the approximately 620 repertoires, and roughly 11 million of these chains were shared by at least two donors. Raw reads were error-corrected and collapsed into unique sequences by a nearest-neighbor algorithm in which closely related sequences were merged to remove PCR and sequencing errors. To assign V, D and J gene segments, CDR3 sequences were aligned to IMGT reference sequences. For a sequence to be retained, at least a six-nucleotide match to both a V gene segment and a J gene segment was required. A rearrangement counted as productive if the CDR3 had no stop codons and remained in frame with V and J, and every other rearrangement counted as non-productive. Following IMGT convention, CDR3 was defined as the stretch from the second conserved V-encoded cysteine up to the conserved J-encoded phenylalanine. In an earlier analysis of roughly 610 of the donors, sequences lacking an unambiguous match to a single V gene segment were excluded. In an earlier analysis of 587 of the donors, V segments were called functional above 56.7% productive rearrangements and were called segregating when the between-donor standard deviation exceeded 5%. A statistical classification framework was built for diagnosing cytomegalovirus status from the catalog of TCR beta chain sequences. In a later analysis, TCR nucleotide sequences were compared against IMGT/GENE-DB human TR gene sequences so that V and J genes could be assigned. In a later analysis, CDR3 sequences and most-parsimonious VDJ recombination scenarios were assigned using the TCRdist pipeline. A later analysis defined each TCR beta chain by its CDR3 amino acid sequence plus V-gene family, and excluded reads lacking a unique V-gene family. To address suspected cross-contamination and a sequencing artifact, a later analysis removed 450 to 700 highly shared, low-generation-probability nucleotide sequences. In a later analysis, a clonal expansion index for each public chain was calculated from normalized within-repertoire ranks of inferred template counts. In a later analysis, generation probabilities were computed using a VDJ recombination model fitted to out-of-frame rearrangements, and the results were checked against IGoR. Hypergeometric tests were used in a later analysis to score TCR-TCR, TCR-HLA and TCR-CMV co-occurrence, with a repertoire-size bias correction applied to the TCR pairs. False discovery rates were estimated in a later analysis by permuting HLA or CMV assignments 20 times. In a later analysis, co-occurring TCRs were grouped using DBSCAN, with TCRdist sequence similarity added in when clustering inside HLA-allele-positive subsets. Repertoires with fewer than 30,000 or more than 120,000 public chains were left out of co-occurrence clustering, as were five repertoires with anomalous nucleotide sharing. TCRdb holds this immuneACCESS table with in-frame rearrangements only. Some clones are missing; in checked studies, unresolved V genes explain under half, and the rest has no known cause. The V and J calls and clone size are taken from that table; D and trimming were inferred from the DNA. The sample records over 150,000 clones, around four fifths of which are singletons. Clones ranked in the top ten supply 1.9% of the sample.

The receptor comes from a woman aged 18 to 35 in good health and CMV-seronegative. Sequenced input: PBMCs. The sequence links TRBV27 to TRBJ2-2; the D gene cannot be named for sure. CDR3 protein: CASSPNLGNTGELFF. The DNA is TGTGCCAGCAGTCCTAATCTAGGGAACACCGGGGAGCTGTTTTTT.